This TCR beta chain was obtained from a study of blood T cell repertoires in COVID-19. Produced via immunoSEQ multiplex PCR; TCRdb's table is partial and in-frame only. The sample includes around 59,000 clones, around four fifths seen only once; the top ten take roughly an eighth. About this clone itself: The same CDR3 is also encoded by other DNA sequences in this sample.

The CDR3 sequence is 14 residues long. The germline V and J ends were trimmed by 4 bases and 0 bases, with 8 bases remaining between them. Germline V lookup: CDR1 SGHRS, CDR2 YFSETQ. Sequenced: peripheral blood. The sequence came from a man older than 75 with acute or convalescent COVID-19. The rearrangement uses TRBV5-1 and TRBJ1-3, with D perhaps matching TRBD1 (5 bases). Written as DNA, the CDR3 is TGCGCCAGCAGCCTAGACAGCTCTGGAAACACCATATATTTT. It specifies CASSLDSSGNTIYF.